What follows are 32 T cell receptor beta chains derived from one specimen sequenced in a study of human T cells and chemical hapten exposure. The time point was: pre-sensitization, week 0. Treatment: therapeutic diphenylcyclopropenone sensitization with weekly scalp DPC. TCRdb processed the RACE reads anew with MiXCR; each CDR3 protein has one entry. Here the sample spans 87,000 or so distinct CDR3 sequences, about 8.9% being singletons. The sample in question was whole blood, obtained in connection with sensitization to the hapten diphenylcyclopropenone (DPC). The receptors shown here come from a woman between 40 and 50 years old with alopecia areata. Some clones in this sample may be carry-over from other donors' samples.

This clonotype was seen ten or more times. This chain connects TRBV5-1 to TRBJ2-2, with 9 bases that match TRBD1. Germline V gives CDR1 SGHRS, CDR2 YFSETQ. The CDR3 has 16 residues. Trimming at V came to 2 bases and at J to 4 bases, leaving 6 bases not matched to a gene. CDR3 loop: CASSLQGAQVTGELFF. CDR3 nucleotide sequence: TGCGCCAGCAGCTTACAGGGGGCGCAGGTCACCGGGGAGCTGTTTTTT.

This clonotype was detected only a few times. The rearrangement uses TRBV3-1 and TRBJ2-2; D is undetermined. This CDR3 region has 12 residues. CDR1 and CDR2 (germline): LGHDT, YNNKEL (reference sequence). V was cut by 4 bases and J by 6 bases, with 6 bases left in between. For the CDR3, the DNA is TGTGCCAGCAGCCCCTTTCCCGGGGAGCTGTTTTTT. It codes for CASSPFPGELFF.

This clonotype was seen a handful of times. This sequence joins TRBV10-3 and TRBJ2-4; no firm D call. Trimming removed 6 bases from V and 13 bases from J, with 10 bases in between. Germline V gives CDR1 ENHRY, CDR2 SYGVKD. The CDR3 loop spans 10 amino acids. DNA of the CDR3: TGTGCCATCAGCCAGGCTTCACAGTACTTC. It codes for CAISQASQYF.

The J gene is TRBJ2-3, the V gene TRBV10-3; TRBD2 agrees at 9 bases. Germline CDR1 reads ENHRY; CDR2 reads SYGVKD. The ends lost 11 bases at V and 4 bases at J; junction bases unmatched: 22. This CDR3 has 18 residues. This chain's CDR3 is CASVPSKLRGGAADTQYF. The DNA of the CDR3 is TGTGCCTCTGTGCCATCTAAGTTGCGCGGGGGGGCCGCAGATACGCAGTATTTT.

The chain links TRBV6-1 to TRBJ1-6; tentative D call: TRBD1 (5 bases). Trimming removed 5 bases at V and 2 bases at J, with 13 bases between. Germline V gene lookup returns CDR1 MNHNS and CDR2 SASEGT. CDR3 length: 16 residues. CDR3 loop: CASSPTDRTYNSPLHF. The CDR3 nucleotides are TGTGCCAGCAGTCCGACCGACAGAACCTATAATTCACCCCTCCACTTT.

DNA for the CDR3: TGCAGTGCGACAATAGTTAGCTACGAGCAGTACTTC. Protein: CSATIVSYEQYF. This chain joins TRBV20-1 and TRBJ2-7; D is undetermined. Germline values: CDR1 DFQATT, CDR2 SNEGSKA (reference sequence). V lost 6 bases and J 3 bases, leaving 12 bases between the germline ends. CDR3 length: 12 residues.

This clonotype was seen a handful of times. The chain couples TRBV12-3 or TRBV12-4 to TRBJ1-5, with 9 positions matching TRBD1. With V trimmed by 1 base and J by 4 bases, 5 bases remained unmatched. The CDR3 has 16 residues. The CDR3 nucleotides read TGTGCCAGCAGTTTAGAGGGGACAGGGCATAATCAGCCCCAGCATTTT. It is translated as CASSLEGTGHNQPQHF.

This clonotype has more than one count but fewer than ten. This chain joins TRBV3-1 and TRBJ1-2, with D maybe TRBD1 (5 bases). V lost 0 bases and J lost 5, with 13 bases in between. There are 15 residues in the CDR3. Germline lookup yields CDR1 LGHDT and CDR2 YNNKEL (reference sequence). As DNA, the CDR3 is TGTGCCAGCAGCCAAGATCTTGGGGGAGGGTATGGCTACACCTTC. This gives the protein CASSQDLGGGYGYTF.

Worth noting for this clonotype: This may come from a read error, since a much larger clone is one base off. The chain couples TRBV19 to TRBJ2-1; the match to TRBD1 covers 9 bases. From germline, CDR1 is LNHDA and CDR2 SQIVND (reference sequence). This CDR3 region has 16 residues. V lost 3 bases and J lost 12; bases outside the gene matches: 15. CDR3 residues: CASSIYSGTGPVGQFF. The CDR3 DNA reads TGTGCCAGTAGTATCTACTCCGGGACAGGGCCGGTGGGGCAGTTCTTC.

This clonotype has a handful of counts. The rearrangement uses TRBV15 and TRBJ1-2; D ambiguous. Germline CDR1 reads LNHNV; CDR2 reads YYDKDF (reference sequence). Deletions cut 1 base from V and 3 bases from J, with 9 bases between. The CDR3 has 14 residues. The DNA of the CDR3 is TGTGCCACCAGCAGAGTGCGAAATGACTATGGCTACACCTTC. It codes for CATSRVRNDYGYTF.

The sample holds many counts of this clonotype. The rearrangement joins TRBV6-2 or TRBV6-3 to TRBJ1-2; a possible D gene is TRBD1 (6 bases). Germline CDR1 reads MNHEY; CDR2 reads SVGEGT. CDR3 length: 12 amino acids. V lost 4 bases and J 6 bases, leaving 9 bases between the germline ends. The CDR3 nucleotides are TGTGCCAGCAGTTTGGGGGCCGATGGCTACACCTTC. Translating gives CASSLGADGYTF.

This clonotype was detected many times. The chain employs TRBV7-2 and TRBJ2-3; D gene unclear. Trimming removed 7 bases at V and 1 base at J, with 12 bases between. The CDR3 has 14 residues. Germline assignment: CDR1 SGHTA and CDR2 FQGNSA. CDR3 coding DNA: TGTGCCAGCAATGATCGGCGTCGCACAGATACGCAGTATTTT. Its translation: CASNDRRRTDTQYF.

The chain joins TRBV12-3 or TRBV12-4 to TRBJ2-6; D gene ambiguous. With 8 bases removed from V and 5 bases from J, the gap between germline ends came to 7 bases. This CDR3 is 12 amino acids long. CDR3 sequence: CASGYWANVLTF. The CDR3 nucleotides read TGTGCCAGCGGATACTGGGCCAACGTCCTGACTTTC.

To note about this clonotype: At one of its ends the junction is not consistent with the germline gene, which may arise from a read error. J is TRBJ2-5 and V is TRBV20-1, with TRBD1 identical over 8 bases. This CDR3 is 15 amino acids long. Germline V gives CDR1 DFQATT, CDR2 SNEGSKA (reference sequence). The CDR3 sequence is CSASGQGMAQQTQYF. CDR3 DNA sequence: TGCAGTGCTAGCGGACAGGGAATGGCCCAACAGACCCAGTACTTC.

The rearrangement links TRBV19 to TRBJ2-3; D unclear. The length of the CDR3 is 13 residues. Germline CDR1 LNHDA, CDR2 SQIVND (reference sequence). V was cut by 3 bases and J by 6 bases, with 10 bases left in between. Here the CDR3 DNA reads TGTGCCAGTAGTATTGGAGTTCGGGATACGCAGTATTTT. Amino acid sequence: CASSIGVRDTQYF.

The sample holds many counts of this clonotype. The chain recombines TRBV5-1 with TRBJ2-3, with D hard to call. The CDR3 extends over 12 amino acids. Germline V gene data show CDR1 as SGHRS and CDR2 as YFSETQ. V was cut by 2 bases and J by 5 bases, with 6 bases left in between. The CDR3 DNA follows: TGCGCCAGCAGCTTAATGGGAGATACGCAGTATTTT. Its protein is CASSLMGDTQYF. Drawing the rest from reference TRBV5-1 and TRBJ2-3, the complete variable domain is KAGVTQTPRYLIKTRGQQVTLSCSPISGHRSVSWYQQTPGQGLQFLFEYFSETQRNKGNFPGRFSGRQFSNSRSEMNVSTLELGDSALYLCASSLMGDTQYFGPGTRLTVL.

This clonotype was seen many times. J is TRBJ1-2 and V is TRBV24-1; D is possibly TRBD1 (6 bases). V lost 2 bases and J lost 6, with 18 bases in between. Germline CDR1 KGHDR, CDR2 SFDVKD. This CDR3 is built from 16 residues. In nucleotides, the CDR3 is TGTGCCACCAGTGATTCCGGACAGTTTGGGACCCATGGCTACACCTTC. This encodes CATSDSGQFGTHGYTF.

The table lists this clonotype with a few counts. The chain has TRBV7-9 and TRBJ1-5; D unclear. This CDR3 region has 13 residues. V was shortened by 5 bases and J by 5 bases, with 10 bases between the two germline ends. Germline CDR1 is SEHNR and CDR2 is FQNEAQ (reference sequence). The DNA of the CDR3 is TGTGCCAGCAGCGCATACAGCGATCAGCCCCAGCATTTT. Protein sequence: CASSAYSDQPQHF. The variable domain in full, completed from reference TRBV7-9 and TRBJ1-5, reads DTGVSQNPRHKITKRGQNVTFRCDPISEHNRLYWYRQTLGQGPEFLTYFQNEAQLEKSRLLSDRFSAERPKGSFSTLEIQRTEQGDSAMYLCASSAYSDQPQHFGDGTRLSIL.

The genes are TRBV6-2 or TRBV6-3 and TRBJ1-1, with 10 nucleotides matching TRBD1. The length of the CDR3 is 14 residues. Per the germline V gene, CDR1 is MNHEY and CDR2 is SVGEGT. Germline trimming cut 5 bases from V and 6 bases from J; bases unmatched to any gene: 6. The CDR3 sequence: CASSRQGAMAEAFF. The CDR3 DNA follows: TGTGCCAGCAGTCGACAGGGGGCAATGGCTGAAGCTTTCTTT.

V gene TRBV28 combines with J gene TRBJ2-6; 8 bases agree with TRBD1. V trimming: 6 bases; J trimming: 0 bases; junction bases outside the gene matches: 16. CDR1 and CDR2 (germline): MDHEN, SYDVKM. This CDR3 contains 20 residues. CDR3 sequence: CASSRGQGPLAFSGANVLTF. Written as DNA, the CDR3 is TGTGCCAGCAGCCGCGGACAGGGTCCATTGGCTTTCTCTGGGGCCAACGTCCTGACTTTC.

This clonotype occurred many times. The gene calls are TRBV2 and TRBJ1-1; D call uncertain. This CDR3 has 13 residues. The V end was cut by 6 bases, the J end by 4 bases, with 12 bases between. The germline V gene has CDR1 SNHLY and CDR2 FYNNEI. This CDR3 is CASSAALGTEAFF. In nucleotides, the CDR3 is TGTGCCAGCAGCGCCGCGTTGGGCACTGAAGCTTTCTTT.

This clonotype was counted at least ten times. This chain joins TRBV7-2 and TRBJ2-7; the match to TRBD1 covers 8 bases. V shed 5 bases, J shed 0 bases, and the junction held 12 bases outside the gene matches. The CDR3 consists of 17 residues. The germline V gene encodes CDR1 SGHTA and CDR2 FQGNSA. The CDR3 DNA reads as TGTGCCAGCAGCATCCTCGTAGGACAGGGACCCTCCTACGAGCAGTACTTC. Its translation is CASSILVGQGPSYEQYF.

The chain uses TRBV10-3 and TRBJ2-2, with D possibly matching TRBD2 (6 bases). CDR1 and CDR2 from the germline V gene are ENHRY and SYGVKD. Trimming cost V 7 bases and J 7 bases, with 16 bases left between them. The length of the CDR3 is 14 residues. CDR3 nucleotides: TGTGCCATCAAAACTACCGTCGGGGGCGGGGAGCTGTTTTTT. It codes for CAIKTTVGGGELFF.

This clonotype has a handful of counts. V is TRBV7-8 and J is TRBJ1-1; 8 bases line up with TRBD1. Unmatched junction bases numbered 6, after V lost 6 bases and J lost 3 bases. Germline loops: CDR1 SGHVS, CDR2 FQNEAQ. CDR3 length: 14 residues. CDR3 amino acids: CASRDTGGDTEAFF. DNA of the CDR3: TGTGCCAGCAGAGATACAGGGGGGGACACTGAAGCTTTCTTT. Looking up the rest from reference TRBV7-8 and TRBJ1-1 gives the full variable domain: GAGVSQSPRYKVAKRGQDVALRCDPISGHVSLFWYQQALGQGPEFLTYFQNEAQLDKSGLPSDRFFAERPEGSVSTLKIQRTQQEDSAVYLCASRDTGGDTEAFFGQGTRLTVV.

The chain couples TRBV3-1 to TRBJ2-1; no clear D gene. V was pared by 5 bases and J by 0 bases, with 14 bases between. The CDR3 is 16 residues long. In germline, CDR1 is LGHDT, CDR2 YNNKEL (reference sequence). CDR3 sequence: CASSFDLASSYNEQFF. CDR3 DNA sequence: TGTGCCAGCAGCTTCGACCTCGCTAGCTCCTACAATGAGCAGTTCTTC.

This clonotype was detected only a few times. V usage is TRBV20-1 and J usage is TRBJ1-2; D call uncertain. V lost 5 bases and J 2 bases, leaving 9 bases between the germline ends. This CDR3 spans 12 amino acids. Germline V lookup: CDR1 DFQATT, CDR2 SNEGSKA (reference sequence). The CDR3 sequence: CSAWTVNYGYTF. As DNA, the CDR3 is TGCAGTGCTTGGACGGTGAACTATGGCTACACCTTC.

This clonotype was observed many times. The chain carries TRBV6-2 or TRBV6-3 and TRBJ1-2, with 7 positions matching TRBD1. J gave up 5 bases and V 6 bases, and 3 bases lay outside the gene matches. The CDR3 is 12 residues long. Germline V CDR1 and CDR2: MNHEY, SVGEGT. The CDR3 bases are TGTGCCAGCAGCCCGACAGGGTATGGCTACACCTTC. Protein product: CASSPTGYGYTF.

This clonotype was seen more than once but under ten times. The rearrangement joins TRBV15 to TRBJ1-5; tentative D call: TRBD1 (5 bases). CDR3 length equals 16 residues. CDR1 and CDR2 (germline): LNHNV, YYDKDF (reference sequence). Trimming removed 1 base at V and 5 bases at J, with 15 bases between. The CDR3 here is CATSRGGTAKYQPQHF. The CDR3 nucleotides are TGTGCCACCAGCAGAGGAGGGACGGCAAAGTATCAGCCCCAGCATTTT.

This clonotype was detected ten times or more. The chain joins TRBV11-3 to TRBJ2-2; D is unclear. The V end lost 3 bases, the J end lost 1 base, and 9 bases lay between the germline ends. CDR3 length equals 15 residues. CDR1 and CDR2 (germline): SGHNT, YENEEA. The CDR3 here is CASSFGVGNTGELFF. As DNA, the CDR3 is TGTGCCAGCAGCTTTGGGGTGGGGAACACCGGGGAGCTGTTTTTT.

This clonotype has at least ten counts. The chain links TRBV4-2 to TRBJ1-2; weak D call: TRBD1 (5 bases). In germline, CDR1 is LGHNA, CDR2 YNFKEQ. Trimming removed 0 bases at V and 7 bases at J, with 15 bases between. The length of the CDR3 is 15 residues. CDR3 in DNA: TGTGCCAGCAGCCAAGATCATGCGACAGAACGTGGCTACACCTTC. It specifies CASSQDHATERGYTF.

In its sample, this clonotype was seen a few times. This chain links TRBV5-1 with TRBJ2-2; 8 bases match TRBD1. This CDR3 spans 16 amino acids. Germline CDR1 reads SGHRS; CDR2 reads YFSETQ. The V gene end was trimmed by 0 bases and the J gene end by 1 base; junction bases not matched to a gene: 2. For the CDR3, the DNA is TGCGCCAGCAGCTTGGGGACAGGGATGAACACCGGGGAGCTGTTTTTT. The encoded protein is CASSLGTGMNTGELFF.

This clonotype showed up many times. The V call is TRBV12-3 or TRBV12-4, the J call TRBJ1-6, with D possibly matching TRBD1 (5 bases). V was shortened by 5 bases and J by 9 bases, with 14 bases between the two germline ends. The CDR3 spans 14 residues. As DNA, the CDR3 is TGTGCCAGCAGTCCCGGGACGGCCGTTTCACCCCTCCACTTT. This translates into CASSPGTAVSPLHF.